The 16 T cell receptor beta chains below come from one sample, sequenced in a study of Ad26.COV2.S vaccination and SARS-CoV-2 variants (dated by TCRdb to about 2021). According to the study, the label for this sample's treatment or condition signals: some 19 received Ad26.COV2.S at low or high dose, single or two shots; about 5 received placebo; per-sample allocation not given. Repertoires of vaccine and placebo recipients were sequenced from samples taken on day 63 after the first injection. The library relied on the immunoSEQ multiplex PCR assay. TCRdb provides this immuneACCESS table in a form limited to in-frame rearrangements. Some clones are lacking; in checked studies, under half of them reflect an unresolved V gene, and why the rest are absent is not known. For this sample the table gives 410,000 or so clones, of which approximately 92% were detected only once. Of the sample, 10% to 15% is held by the ten largest clones.

The sequences come from peripheral blood, collected in a trial of Ad26.COV2.S vaccine versus placebo. These receptor sequences come from a person aged 18-60 years who received the Ad26.COV2.S COVID-19 vaccine or a placebo.

The chain has TRBV7-2 and TRBJ1-6, with D unclear. V gave up 0 bases and J gave up 6 bases, with 6 bases separating them. The CDR3 consists of 14 residues. Germline loops: CDR1 SGHTA, CDR2 FQGNSA. The CDR3 loop is CASSLASLNSPLHF. CDR3 DNA sequence: TGTGCCAGCAGCTTAGCGTCTCTTAATTCACCCCTCCACTTT.

The V and J genes are TRBV4-1 and TRBJ2-2, with unresolved D. The germline V gene has CDR1 MGHRA and CDR2 YSYEKL. The length of the CDR3 is 15 residues. V lost 5 bases, J lost 0 bases, and 10 bases lay in between. The CDR3 DNA is TGCGCCAGCAGCTCTCAATCGCCGAACACCGGGGAGCTGTTTTTT. It translates to CASSSQSPNTGELFF.

This clone was detected a few times. This CDR3 is also generated by other DNA sequences in the sample. The rearrangement links TRBV28 to TRBJ1-5; D is ambiguous. This CDR3 spans 11 amino acids. Looked up from germline, CDR1 is MDHEN and CDR2 is SYDVKM. Trimming pared 2 bases from V and 4 bases from J, leaving 0 bases between. The CDR3 region has the DNA TGTGCCAGCAGTTTAAATCAGCCCCAGCATTTT. Amino acid sequence: CASSLNQPQHF.

The V call is TRBV2, the J call TRBJ2-4; 10 bases line up with TRBD2. The V and J ends lost 6 bases and 3 bases, in that order; junction bases with no gene match: 11. Germline CDR1 SNHLY, CDR2 FYNNEI. This CDR3 is built from 17 residues. CDR3 loop: CASSGMGAGGSKNIQYF. CDR3 bases: TGTGCCAGCAGCGGGATGGGAGCGGGAGGGAGCAAAAACATTCAGTACTTC.

The chain couples TRBV19 to TRBJ2-7; TRBD1 might be the D (5 bases). With 6 bases removed from V and 8 bases from J, the gap between germline ends came to 17 bases. The CDR3 length is 13 residues. The germline CDR1 and CDR2 sequences are LNHDA and SQIVND (reference sequence). The CDR3 DNA is TGTGCCAGTAGCCCGGAAGGGGCTCAGCAGCAGTACTTC. Translation gives CASSPEGAQQQYF.

A note on this clone: The junction shows a germline mismatch at one end, possibly a read error. J is TRBJ2-5 and V is TRBV7-7; 8 bases fit TRBD1. The CDR3 loop spans 16 amino acids. Germline-derived CDR1 and CDR2 are SSHAT and FNYEAQ (reference sequence). The CDR3 region has the DNA TGTGCTAGCAGCTTGTATGGGACAGGATACCAAGAGACCCAGTACTTC. Translation: CASSLYGTGYQETQYF.

Concerning this clone: This CDR3 is also generated by other DNA sequences in the sample. The gene calls are TRBV6-5 and TRBJ2-2; 7 nucleotides agree with TRBD2. The CDR3 covers 12 residues. Germline V gene data show CDR1 as MNHEY and CDR2 as SVGAGI. Unmatched junction bases numbered 3, after V lost 6 bases and J lost 8 bases. As DNA, the CDR3 is TGTGCCAGCAGCCGGGGGGTAGGGGAGCTGTTTTTT. As protein: CASSRGVGELFF.

The chain has TRBV11-2 and TRBJ2-7; no clear D. The CDR3 runs to 13 residues. V dropped 3 bases and J dropped 2 bases, with 8 bases sitting between them. Germline values: CDR1 SGHAT, CDR2 FQNNGV. The CDR3 region has the DNA TGTGCCAGCAGCTTCGCGATCACCTACGAGCAGTACTTC. Protein sequence: CASSFAITYEQYF.

Note on this clone: Other nucleotide sequences from this sample produce the same CDR3. The chain's CDR3 is CASSLGLAGNEQFF. CDR3 nucleotide sequence: TGTGCCAGCAGCTTGGGGCTAGCGGGGAATGAGCAGTTCTTC. The chain employs TRBV5-4 and TRBJ2-1, with 9 bases identical to TRBD2. With V trimmed by 0 bases and J by 7 bases, 2 bases remained unmatched. The CDR3 is 14 amino acids. Germline CDR1 SGHNT, CDR2 YYREEE (reference sequence).

At least ten counts were recorded for this clone. The chain employs TRBV3-1 (or the pseudogene TRBV3-2) and TRBJ2-7; TRBD1 aligns across 10 bases. Looked up from germline, CDR1 is LGHDT and CDR2 is YNNKEL (reference sequence). The V segment lost 5 bases and the J segment 4 bases; nucleotides outside the gene matches: 11. The CDR3 totals 16 residues. The CDR3 sequence is CASSTRQGARRYEQYF. The CDR3, as DNA: TGTGCCAGCAGCACCCGACAGGGGGCGCGGAGATACGAGCAGTACTTC.

The J gene is TRBJ2-1, the V gene TRBV10-3; 15 bases agree with TRBD2. The V gene's germline CDR1 is ENHRY and CDR2 SYGVKD. The CDR3 has 16 amino acids. J lost 5 bases, V lost 4 bases, and 3 bases had no gene match. CDR3 protein: CAISGRTSGRDNEQFF. CDR3 in DNA: TGTGCCATCAGTGGGCGGACTAGCGGGAGGGACAATGAGCAGTTCTTC.

The rearrangement uses TRBV29-1 and TRBJ2-7; possibly TRBD1 for D (5 bases). Per the germline V gene, CDR1 is SQVTM and CDR2 is ANQGSEA. Trimming cost V 4 bases and J 3 bases, with 19 bases left between them. The CDR3 extends over 15 amino acids. This chain's CDR3 is CSVVSEGVPYYEQYF. CDR3 DNA: TGCAGCGTTGTGAGCGAAGGGGTTCCCTACTACGAGCAGTACTTC.

This chain uses TRBV11-3 with TRBJ2-3, with a weak D call TRBD2 (6 bases). The CDR3 sequence is 13 residues long. Germline assignment: CDR1 SGHNT and CDR2 YENEEA. Trimming cost V 5 bases and J 13 bases, with 19 bases left between them. CDR3 residues: CASSHYTGDEKYF. CDR3 sequence (DNA): TGTGCCAGCAGCCACTATACGGGAGATGAGAAGTATTTT.

The chain links TRBV12-3 or TRBV12-4 to TRBJ1-2; a weak D match, TRBD1 (6 bases). The length of the CDR3 is 13 residues. V was clipped by 5 bases and J by 8 bases, with 15 bases between them. In nucleotides, the CDR3 is TGTGCCAGCAGTCAGGTCAACAGGGCAGGCTACACCTTC. It specifies CASSQVNRAGYTF.

This clone was seen a few times. The chain employs TRBV29-1 and TRBJ1-6; no clear D. The germline V and J ends were trimmed by 6 bases and 9 bases, with 15 bases remaining between them. Germline V gene sequence: CDR1 SQVTM, CDR2 ANQGSEA. CDR3 length: 13 residues. CDR3 protein: CSVSSGRGSPLHF. In DNA form, the CDR3 reads TGCAGCGTGTCGTCCGGGAGAGGTTCACCCCTCCACTTT.

This chain uses TRBV13 with TRBJ2-1; D might be TRBD2 (5 bases). This CDR3 has 16 amino acids. Per the germline V gene, CDR1 is PRHDT and CDR2 is FYEKMQ (reference sequence). The V gene lost 2 bases and the J gene lost 2 bases, with 13 bases spanning the gap. DNA of the CDR3: TGTGCCAGCAGCTTATGGGTGGGAGCCCCCTACAATGAGCAGTTCTTC. Residues: CASSLWVGAPYNEQFF.